A single sample gave rise to the 19 T cell receptor beta chains below, sequenced in a study of T cells after somatic rescue of genetic block. Method: immunoSEQ multiplex PCR; TCRdb's copy keeps in-frame clones and lacks some. Of about 68,000 clones listed, just under 95% are singletons. The sample comprised peripheral blood mononuclear cells (PBMCs). All receptors derive from a man aged 40-55 years.

The CDR3 DNA reads TGTGCTAGTGGTTCACAGGGGGCTTCACCCCTCCACTTT. Protein product: CASGSQGASPLHF. V usage is TRBV12-5 and J usage is TRBJ1-6; the match to TRBD1 covers 9 bases. The CDR3 has 13 residues. Germline values: CDR1 LGHNT, CDR2 FRNRAP. After removal of 4 bases from V and 9 bases from J, the junction contained 1 base not matched to a gene.

The gene calls are TRBV29-1 and TRBJ2-2; D may be TRBD2 (6 bases). The CDR3 covers 14 residues. V gave up 4 bases and J gave up 3 bases, with 12 bases separating them. CDR1 and CDR2 (germline): SQVTM, ANQGSEA. CDR3 sequence reads: CSVVGRRDTGELFF. The CDR3 nucleotides read TGCAGCGTTGTAGGAAGGAGGGACACCGGGGAGCTGTTTTTT.

This chain links TRBV29-1 with TRBJ1-2; tentatively, D is TRBD1 (5 bases). The CDR3 totals 17 residues. The V end was cut by 0 bases, the J end by 4 bases, with 21 bases between. In germline, CDR1 is SQVTM, CDR2 ANQGSEA. The CDR3 DNA sequence: TGCAGCGTTGAAGATCTTCCCAGGGAGAGGGGACTCTATGGCTACACCTTC. This codes for CSVEDLPRERGLYGYTF. The variable domain in full, with the rest retrieved from reference TRBV29-1 and TRBJ1-2, is SAVISQKPSRDICQRGTSLTIQCQVDSQVTMMFWYRQQPGQSLTLIATANQGSEATYESGFVIDKFPISRPNLTFSTLTVSNMSPEDSSIYLCSVEDLPRERGLYGYTFGSGTRLTVV.

V gene TRBV28 combines with J gene TRBJ2-3, with no clear D. The CDR3 contains 15 residues. CDR1 is MDHEN and CDR2 is SYDVKM in the germline V gene. Between the trimmed V and J ends, which lost 3 bases and 2 bases, there was a span of 12 bases. The CDR3 DNA reads as TGTGCCAGCAGTTTCCGGCGCCTTTTCACAGATACGCAGTATTTT. This translates into CASSFRRLFTDTQYF.

The chain uses TRBV19 and TRBJ1-5; no definite D call. The V end was cut by 3 bases, the J end by 3 bases, with 15 bases between. This CDR3 region has 16 residues. CDR1 is LNHDA, CDR2 SQIVND, per germline (reference sequence). The CDR3 DNA follows: TGTGCCAGTAGTATCCGGGCGGTAGGAACCAATCAGCCCCAGCATTTT. It is translated as CASSIRAVGTNQPQHF.

The genes are TRBV2 and TRBJ2-3, with 9 positions matching TRBD2. The germline gives CDR1 SNHLY, CDR2 FYNNEI. The V segment lost 1 base and the J segment 3 bases; nucleotides outside the gene matches: 5. CDR3 length equals 16 residues. This chain's CDR3 is CASSEGRLAATDTQYF. CDR3 in DNA: TGTGCCAGCAGTGAAGGGCGACTAGCGGCAACAGATACGCAGTATTTT.

The genes are TRBV15 and TRBJ2-3; D might be TRBD1 or TRBD2, each matching 6 bases. This CDR3 is 16 amino acids long. Germline loops: CDR1 LNHNV, CDR2 YYDKDF (reference sequence). V was cut by 1 base and J by 1 base, with 12 bases left in between. CDR3 in DNA: TGTGCCACCAGCAGAGGATCGGGGGCGGGCACAGATACGCAGTATTTT. Its translation is CATSRGSGAGTDTQYF.

The gene calls are TRBV28 and TRBJ2-5, with D perhaps matching TRBD1 (5 bases). Germline V gene sequence: CDR1 MDHEN, CDR2 SYDVKM. V gave up 2 bases and J gave up 1 base, with 14 bases separating them. CDR3 size: 16 residues. CDR3: CASSLPTGRVQETQYF. CDR3 DNA sequence: TGTGCCAGCAGTTTACCGACCGGCAGGGTCCAAGAGACCCAGTACTTC.

J is TRBJ2-5 and V is TRBV18; tentative D call: TRBD1 (5 bases). The germline CDR1 and CDR2 sequences are KGHSH and LQKENI. V lost 5 bases and J 5 bases, leaving 15 bases between the germline ends. The CDR3 runs to 14 residues. CDR3 loop: CASSRTGAGETQYF. The CDR3 DNA sequence: TGTGCCAGCTCAAGGACGGGCGCAGGGGAGACCCAGTACTTC.

Here the CDR3 DNA reads TGCAGCGTTCTGTACAGGGAAGAGACCCAGTACTTC. This codes for CSVLYREETQYF. V gene TRBV29-1 combines with J gene TRBJ2-5, with D possibly matching TRBD1 (6 bases). The germline gives CDR1 SQVTM, CDR2 ANQGSEA. The V gene lost 5 bases and the J gene lost 3 bases, with 10 bases spanning the gap. This CDR3 is 12 amino acids long.

The chain joins TRBV9 to TRBJ1-2, with D tentatively TRBD1 (6 bases). CDR3 length: 13 residues. Germline assignment: CDR1 SGDLS and CDR2 YYNGEE. Trimming cost V 5 bases and J 4 bases, with 12 bases left between them. CDR3 in amino acids: CASRDRLTYGYTF. Written as DNA, the CDR3 is TGTGCCAGCAGAGACAGGTTGACCTATGGCTACACCTTC.

The rearrangement links TRBV7-2 to TRBJ2-5; possibly TRBD2 for D (6 bases). Germline CDR1 and CDR2: SGHTA and FQGNSA. V was pared by 3 bases and J by 4 bases, with 9 bases between. The CDR3 sequence is 13 residues long. This CDR3 reads CASSLGGGETQYF. The CDR3 DNA follows: TGTGCCAGCAGCTTGGGGGGAGGAGAGACCCAGTACTTC.

The J gene is TRBJ2-7, the V gene TRBV4-1; the D is unclear. There are 14 residues in the CDR3. With 0 bases removed from V and 6 bases from J, the gap between germline ends came to 12 bases. The germline V gene encodes CDR1 MGHRA and CDR2 YSYEKL. The CDR3: CASSQDFGVPEQYF. The CDR3 DNA reads TGCGCCAGCAGCCAAGATTTTGGGGTGCCCGAGCAGTACTTC.

The chain couples TRBV7-6 to TRBJ2-3, with 10 bases aligning to TRBD2. Germline values: CDR1 SGHVS, CDR2 FNYEAQ. With V trimmed by 2 bases and J by 0 bases, 2 bases remained unmatched. CDR3 size: 16 residues. CDR3 DNA sequence: TGTGCCAGCAGCTTACTAGCGGGGGTTAGCACAGATACGCAGTATTTT. Its protein is CASSLLAGVSTDTQYF.

Only one count was recorded for this clone. The chain recombines TRBV4-1 with TRBJ1-4, with TRBD1 as a possible D gene (5 bases). CDR1 and CDR2 from the germline V gene are MGHRA and YSYEKL. The V end lost 1 base, the J end lost 7 bases, and 16 bases lay between the germline ends. The CDR3 spans 16 residues. The CDR3 reads CASSQVFVEGTEKLFF. CDR3 nucleotides: TGCGCCAGCAGCCAAGTTTTTGTGGAGGGGACTGAAAAACTGTTTTTT.

This chain joins TRBV7-9 and TRBJ1-2; 7 bases match TRBD1. Germline V lookup: CDR1 SEHNR, CDR2 FQNEAQ (reference sequence). The length of the CDR3 is 17 residues. The V gene end was trimmed by 6 bases and the J gene end by 5 bases; junction bases not matched to a gene: 18. The CDR3 region is CASSSQPGTDGGYGYTF. CDR3 sequence (DNA): TGTGCCAGCAGTTCCCAACCCGGGACAGATGGGGGGTATGGCTACACCTTC. The variable domain in full, completed from reference TRBV7-9 and TRBJ1-2, reads DTGVSQNPRHKITKRGQNVTFRCDPISEHNRLYWYRQTLGQGPEFLTYFQNEAQLEKSRLLSDRFSAERPKGSFSTLEIQRTEQGDSAMYLCASSSQPGTDGGYGYTFGSGTRLTVV.

V and J are TRBV5-1 and TRBJ2-2; D is unresolved. The CDR3 is 13 amino acids. The ends were cut back, 1 base at V and 6 bases at J, with 7 bases in the middle. Germline V gene sequence: CDR1 SGHRS, CDR2 YFSETQ. The CDR3 DNA follows: TGCGCCAGCAGCTTGCTGACGCCCGGGGAGCTGTTTTTT. Translated, it gives CASSLLTPGELFF.

The chain has TRBV19 and TRBJ2-3; D is ambiguous. The CDR3 loop spans 12 amino acids. V was trimmed by 6 bases and J by 4 bases, leaving 8 bases between them. Germline V gene sequence: CDR1 LNHDA, CDR2 SQIVND (reference sequence). The CDR3 loop is CASSVVADTQYF. DNA of the CDR3: TGTGCCAGTAGCGTGGTGGCAGATACGCAGTATTTT.

This clone was seen a single time. J is TRBJ1-6 and V is TRBV6-5; tentatively, D is TRBD1 (5 bases). Trimming removed 5 bases at V and 11 bases at J, with 16 bases between. This CDR3 has 14 amino acids. Germline V gene sequence: CDR1 MNHEY, CDR2 SVGAGI. The CDR3 region is CASSVGVNGTPLHF. CDR3 nucleotide sequence: TGTGCCAGCAGTGTAGGGGTAAACGGGACACCCCTCCACTTT.